Here is one T cell receptor (beta chain) with its context. The data were produced by immunoSEQ multiplex PCR, yet TCRdb's version contains in-frame clones alone and is incomplete. The sample lists about 9,200 clones; more than 75% were seen once. These data originate in a study of chemoradiotherapy in HPV16-positive cancers. This CDR3 spans 13 amino acids. V lost 1 base to trimming and J lost 7 bases, with 10 bases between them. CDR1 is MGHRA and CDR2 is YSYEKL in the germline V gene. This sample was gathered from a patient who underwent chemoradiotherapy. The sequence derives from a human donor with HPV-associated anogenital cancer. The V and J genes are TRBV4-1 and TRBJ2-5; D gene uncertain. The CDR3 coding sequence is TGCGCCAGCAGCCAAGTGCCAGTGTTGACCCAGTACTTC. Its protein product is CASSQVPVLTQYF.